What follows are 14 T cell receptor beta chains derived from one specimen sequenced in a study of blood T cell repertoires in COVID-19. Only in-frame clones appear in the TCRdb table, and some are missing; sequencing was by immunoSEQ multiplex PCR. The sample holds hundreds of thousands of clones; around 90% are singletons and the top ten take roughly 1%. Sequencing was performed on peripheral blood. These receptors were obtained from a woman in her thirties or forties with COVID-19, enrolled during active disease.

The rearrangement joins TRBV18 to TRBJ2-3; D may be TRBD2 (5 bases). V was trimmed by 3 bases and J by 5 bases, leaving 12 bases between them. The germline V gene encodes CDR1 KGHSH and CDR2 LQKENI. This CDR3 region has 14 residues. In DNA form, the CDR3 reads TGTGCCAGCTCACCTTCAACCGGGATAGATACGCAGTATTTT. As protein: CASSPSTGIDTQYF.

The J gene is TRBJ2-1, the V gene TRBV19; TRBD1 matches at 7 bases. CDR3 size: 11 residues. Germline CDR1 is LNHDA and CDR2 is SQIVND (reference sequence). The V segment lost 8 bases and the J segment 8 bases; nucleotides outside the gene matches: 3. DNA of the CDR3: TGTGCCAGTTACAGGGGTGATGAGCAGTTCTTC. It is translated as CASYRGDEQFF. The full variable domain, with the rest looked up from reference TRBV19 and TRBJ2-1, is DGGITQSPKYLFRKEGQNVTLSCEQNLNHDAMYWYRQDPGQGLRLIYYSQIVNDFQKGDIAEGYSVSREKKESFPLTVTSAQKNPTAFYLCASYRGDEQFFGPGTRLTVL.

The genes are TRBV18 and TRBJ2-2; D not certain. CDR1 and CDR2 (germline): KGHSH, LQKENI. Trimming removed 6 bases from V and 4 bases from J, with 12 bases in between. The CDR3 sequence is 14 residues long. In nucleotides, the CDR3 is TGTGCCAGCTCCCCTAACCGGGTCACCGGGGAGCTGTTTTTT. Its translation is CASSPNRVTGELFF.

The V gene is TRBV3-1 (or the pseudogene TRBV3-2), the J gene TRBJ1-4; 8 bases are shared with TRBD1. The CDR3 length is 17 residues. Germline CDR1 is LGHDT and CDR2 is YNNKEL (reference sequence). Trimming cost V 4 bases and J 2 bases; bases outside gene matches: 9. CDR3 sequence (DNA): TGTGCCAGCAGCCTTTCTACAGGGGGAAGGACTAATGAAAAACTGTTTTTT. This encodes CASSLSTGGRTNEKLFF.

This chain joins TRBV2 and TRBJ1-2; 8 nucleotides agree with TRBD1. The CDR3 loop spans 15 amino acids. Germline V gene lookup returns CDR1 SNHLY and CDR2 FYNNEI. V shed 8 bases, J shed 3 bases, and the junction held 11 bases outside the gene matches. The CDR3 sequence is CASGRLRQGYYGYTF. CDR3 bases: TGTGCCAGCGGACGCCTACGACAGGGGTACTATGGCTACACCTTC.

Only one count was recorded for this clone. This rearrangement joins TRBV3-1 (or the pseudogene TRBV3-2) to TRBJ1-5; D might be TRBD1 (5 bases). This CDR3 has 14 residues. Trimming cost V 0 bases and J 7 bases, with 10 bases left between them. Germline CDR1 is LGHDT and CDR2 is YNNKEL (reference sequence). Here the CDR3 reads CASSQEATGQPQHF. The CDR3 bases are TGTGCCAGCAGCCAAGAGGCCACAGGCCAGCCCCAGCATTTT.

This chain links TRBV19 with TRBJ2-7; D is unclear. V dropped 5 bases and J dropped 2 bases, with 10 bases sitting between them. The CDR3 extends over 13 amino acids. Germline V gene sequence: CDR1 LNHDA, CDR2 SQIVND (reference sequence). CDR3 protein: CASSFDTAYEQYF. The CDR3 nucleotides read TGTGCCAGTAGTTTCGACACCGCCTACGAGCAGTACTTC.

This chain connects TRBV28 to TRBJ2-1; TRBD2 matches 11 bases. Germline V gives CDR1 MDHEN, CDR2 SYDVKM. V was pared by 3 bases and J by 4 bases, with 5 bases of the junction left unmatched. The CDR3 covers 16 residues. In nucleotides, the CDR3 is TGTGCCAGCAGTTTGGACGTAGCGGGAGGGTACAATGAGCAGTTCTTC. This encodes CASSLDVAGGYNEQFF.

V is TRBV5-5 and J is TRBJ2-7; maybe TRBD1 (6 bases). The germline V gene has CDR1 SGHKS and CDR2 YYEKEE (reference sequence). V was shortened by 5 bases and J by 5 bases, with 14 bases between the two germline ends. The CDR3 extends over 13 amino acids. The CDR3 region has the DNA TGTGCCAGCAGACTGGACAGATGGGACGAGCAGTACTTC. This gives the protein CASRLDRWDEQYF. Full variable domain (missing parts from reference TRBV5-5 and TRBJ2-7): DAGVTQSPTHLIKTRGQQVTLRCSPISGHKSVSWYQQVLGQGPQFIFQYYEKEERGRGNFPDRFSARQFPNYSSELNVNALLLGDSALYLCASRLDRWDEQYFGPGTRLTVT.

The V and J genes are TRBV5-6 and TRBJ1-2, with 10 positions matching TRBD1. After removal of 4 bases from V and 4 bases from J, the junction contained 13 bases not matched to a gene. The CDR3 is 17 amino acids. Germline lookup yields CDR1 SGHDT and CDR2 YYEEEE. This CDR3 reads CASSPYRQGATTYGYTF. The CDR3 DNA follows: TGTGCCAGCAGCCCATACCGACAGGGGGCGACCACCTATGGCTACACCTTC. Full variable domain (missing parts from reference TRBV5-6 and TRBJ1-2): DAGVTQSPTHLIKTRGQQVTLRCSPKSGHDTVSWYQQALGQGPQFIFQYYEEEERQRGNFPDRFSGHQFPNYSSELNVNALLLGDSALYLCASSPYRQGATTYGYTFGSGTRLTVV.

Here the CDR3 reads CASSLPGQETQYF. CDR3 coding DNA: TGTGCCAGCAGCTTACCCGGTCAAGAGACCCAGTACTTC. This chain connects TRBV5-4 to TRBJ2-5, with D hard to call. V shed 2 bases and J shed 2 bases, with 7 bases lying between them. Germline V lookup: CDR1 SGHNT, CDR2 YYREEE (reference sequence). CDR3 size: 13 residues.

The chain recombines TRBV6-2 or TRBV6-3 with TRBJ2-5; 7 positions match TRBD1. After removal of 5 bases from V and 4 bases from J, the junction contained 10 bases not matched to a gene. The CDR3 is 15 amino acids. Germline loops: CDR1 MNHEY, CDR2 SVGEGT. As DNA, the CDR3 is TGTGCCAGCAGTCGGACAGGTACCGTCGGAGAGACCCAGTACTTC. It specifies CASSRTGTVGETQYF.

This chain uses TRBV7-9 with TRBJ2-1; 7 bases fit TRBD2. Germline V lookup: CDR1 SEHNR, CDR2 FQNEAQ (reference sequence). The CDR3 runs 17 residues. V lost 2 bases and J lost 0; bases outside the gene matches: 7. The CDR3, as DNA: TGTGCCAGCAGCTTACTTCGGGGCGGGGGCTCCTACAATGAGCAGTTCTTC. This gives the protein CASSLLRGGGSYNEQFF. Full variable domain (remainder filled in from reference TRBV7-9 and TRBJ2-1): DTGVSQNPRHKITKRGQNVTFRCDPISEHNRLYWYRQTLGQGPEFLTYFQNEAQLEKSRLLSDRFSAERPKGSFSTLEIQRTEQGDSAMYLCASSLLRGGGSYNEQFFGPGTRLTVL.

J is TRBJ2-3 and V is TRBV7-2; 8 nucleotides agree with TRBD2. The germline CDR1 and CDR2 sequences are SGHTA and FQGNSA. V lost 2 bases and J lost 5; bases outside the gene matches: 12. This CDR3 has 17 residues. Here the CDR3 DNA reads TGTGCCAGCAGCTTAAGAATTTTAATTAGCGGGAAAGATACGCAGTATTTT. Amino acids: CASSLRILISGKDTQYF.